The sample holds many counts of the clone carrying this T cell receptor beta chain. Antigen specificity is unknown. Preparation of TCR beta libraries was done by quantitative 5'-RACE with molecular barcodes. TCRdb ran MiXCR on the 5' RACE reads and lists one entry per CDR3 protein. The sample has 500,000 to 650,000 distinct CDR3 sequences, approximately 5% seen once. The V gene lost 0 bases and the J gene lost 2 bases, with 7 bases spanning the gap. The CDR3 loop spans 13 amino acids. Per germline, CDR1 DFQATT and CDR2 SNEGSKA (reference sequence). The data were obtained in a study of CD8 T cells in ankylosing spondylitis. Study-wide results and limits: A motif in TCR beta, a set of eight or nine highly homologous variants, appeared characteristic of ankylosing spondylitis blood. CD8+ by phenotype, disease-linked clones were relatively rare in peripheral blood. Some motif variants were previously reported in reactive arthritis synovial fluid and blood. Matched ankylosing spondylitis synovial fluid reportedly showed significant enrichment of disease-linked clones.

The origin of this receptor is a male donor with ankylosing spondylitis. The V and J genes are TRBV20-1 and TRBJ1-2; no clear D gene. The source material was blood, either unsorted or a sorted T cell fraction (not recorded which). CDR3 residues: CSARDTENYGYTF. The CDR3 DNA is TGCAGTGCTAGAGACACTGAAAACTATGGCTACACCTTC.